The 14 T cell receptor beta chains given below trace back to one sample, sequenced in a study of cytomegalovirus exposure and HLA in healthy donors. Researchers ran the PCR with 60 Vbeta and 13 Jbeta primers. Repertoires were generated with immunoSEQ multiplex PCR, while TCRdb's copy carries only in-frame clones and drops some. The sample contains around 200,000 clones, around 75% of which appear only once. Material: PBMCs. The receptors originated from a male donor in good health and CMV-seronegative.

The rearrangement links TRBV6-5 to TRBJ1-6; D perhaps matches TRBD1 (5 bases). The CDR3 has 16 residues. Germline lookup yields CDR1 MNHEY and CDR2 SVGAGI. Between the trimmed V and J ends, which lost 2 bases and 10 bases, there was a span of 18 bases. CDR3 sequence (DNA): TGTGCCAGCAGTTACGAAAGGGGTAGAGGAAGCTCACCCCTCCACTTT. This sequence encodes CASSYERGRGSSPLHF.

Concerning this clone itself: Other DNA sequences in the sample encode the same CDR3. The chain employs TRBV30 and TRBJ1-5; no definite D call. The germline V gene encodes CDR1 GTSNPN and CDR2 SVGIG (reference sequence). The CDR3 is 13 amino acids. With 0 bases removed from V and 2 bases from J, the gap between germline ends came to 5 bases. CDR3 sequence reads: CAWSVSGNQPQHF. CDR3 nucleotides: TGTGCCTGGAGTGTGTCCGGCAATCAGCCCCAGCATTTT.

This chain connects TRBV6-5 to TRBJ2-7, with 8 bases that match TRBD1. Germline V CDR1 and CDR2: MNHEY, SVGAGI. CDR3 length: 15 amino acids. With 7 bases clipped from V and 2 bases from J, the junction kept 10 bases outside the gene matches. In nucleotides, the CDR3 is TGTGCCAGCACCCAGGCCGGGACAGGCACCTACGAGCAGTACTTC. It specifies CASTQAGTGTYEQYF.

The chain uses TRBV6-6 and TRBJ1-1; 7 bases are shared with TRBD1. Germline trimming cut 6 bases from V and 1 base from J; bases unmatched to any gene: 5. The CDR3 sequence is 14 residues long. Germline CDR1 and CDR2: MNHNY and SVGAGI (reference sequence). DNA of the CDR3: TGTGCCAGCAGATCGACAGGGCAGAACACTGAAGCTTTCTTT. Its translation: CASRSTGQNTEAFF.

Concerning this clone itself: A junction boundary mismatches the germline segment, possibly from a read error. The genes are TRBV7-9 and TRBJ1-1, with TRBD1 matching over 8 bases. CDR3 length equals 15 residues. Germline V gene lookup returns CDR1 SEHNR and CDR2 FQNEAQ (reference sequence). For the CDR3, the DNA is TGTTCCAGCAGCTTAGCTGGCAGGGGGCTTGTTGAAGCTTTCTTT. This encodes CSSSLAGRGLVEAFF.

The genes are TRBV9 and TRBJ2-3, with D possibly matching TRBD1 (7 bases). The V and J ends lost 1 base and 4 bases respectively, with 10 bases between them. From germline, CDR1 is SGDLS and CDR2 YYNGEE. CDR3 length: 14 residues. DNA for the CDR3: TGTGCCAGCAGCGTACAGGGGGGCCCAGATACGCAGTATTTT. Protein: CASSVQGGPDTQYF.

This chain links TRBV18 with TRBJ2-2; 12 nucleotides align to TRBD2. This CDR3 is 16 amino acids long. V gave up 6 bases and J gave up 6 bases; unmatched junction bases: 8. Germline V gene sequence: CDR1 KGHSH, CDR2 LQKENI. In DNA, the CDR3 is TGTGCCAGCTCGCCTAGACTAGCGGGGGATTCCGGGGAGCTGTTTTTT. Translation: CASSPRLAGDSGELFF.

The chain employs TRBV30 and TRBJ2-1, with 7 bases lining up with TRBD1. This CDR3 is built from 15 residues. The V and J ends lost 5 bases and 10 bases, in that order; junction bases with no gene match: 17. CDR1 and CDR2 (germline): GTSNPN, SVGIG (reference sequence). CDR3 in amino acids: CAWSIPGQPEREQFF. The CDR3 bases are TGTGCCTGGTCAATACCGGGACAGCCGGAGCGGGAGCAGTTCTTC.

This chain joins TRBV6-6 and TRBJ1-1; 7 nucleotides agree with TRBD1. Germline CDR1 reads MNHNY; CDR2 reads SVGAGI (reference sequence). The CDR3 runs 15 residues. Trimming removed 8 bases from V and 0 bases from J; junction bases left unmatched: 9. The CDR3 DNA reads as TGTGCCAGCTCAGTTAGGGGACAGCTGAACACTGAAGCTTTCTTT. As protein: CASSVRGQLNTEAFF.

In this sample, this clone turned up a few times. The chain couples TRBV30 to TRBJ1-1; D remains ambiguous. CDR3 size: 11 residues. Germline CDR1 and CDR2: GTSNPN and SVGIG (reference sequence). V shed 5 bases and J shed 8 bases, with 12 bases lying between them. The CDR3 loop reads CAWVWALEAFF. The CDR3 nucleotides read TGTGCCTGGGTGTGGGCACTGGAAGCTTTCTTT.

This chain links TRBV6-5 with TRBJ1-5; no reliable D call. V lost 5 bases, J lost 7 bases, and 12 bases lay in between. There are 13 residues in the CDR3. Germline V gives CDR1 MNHEY, CDR2 SVGAGI. CDR3 DNA sequence: TGTGCCAGCAGTAAGGGAACGGGGCAGCCCCAGCATTTT. The encoded protein is CASSKGTGQPQHF.

This clone occurred a few times. This chain uses TRBV7-2 with TRBJ1-5; the D gene is possibly TRBD1 (5 bases). The CDR3 runs 15 residues. CDR1 and CDR2 from the germline V gene are SGHTA and FQGNSA. The V gene lost 1 base and the J gene lost 6 bases, with 13 bases spanning the gap. CDR3 sequence: CASSLEAGFGQPQHF. As DNA, the CDR3 is TGTGCCAGCAGCTTAGAAGCAGGGTTCGGTCAGCCCCAGCATTTT.

The chain uses TRBV5-1 and TRBJ2-5; no clear D gene. V was pared by 0 bases and J by 3 bases, with 3 bases between. The germline gives CDR1 SGHRS, CDR2 YFSETQ. The CDR3 runs 12 residues. The CDR3 nucleotides read TGCGCCAGCAGCTTGGTTAAAGAGACCCAGTACTTC. Translation gives CASSLVKETQYF.

The chain carries TRBV2 and TRBJ1-1, with D unclear. The CDR3 is 14 amino acids. Trimming took off 6 bases at V and 3 bases at J, with 14 bases between the two ends. Germline CDR1 SNHLY, CDR2 FYNNEI. The CDR3 bases are TGTGCCAGCAGAGAACTCCCTAGTGACACTGAAGCTTTCTTT. As protein: CASRELPSDTEAFF.